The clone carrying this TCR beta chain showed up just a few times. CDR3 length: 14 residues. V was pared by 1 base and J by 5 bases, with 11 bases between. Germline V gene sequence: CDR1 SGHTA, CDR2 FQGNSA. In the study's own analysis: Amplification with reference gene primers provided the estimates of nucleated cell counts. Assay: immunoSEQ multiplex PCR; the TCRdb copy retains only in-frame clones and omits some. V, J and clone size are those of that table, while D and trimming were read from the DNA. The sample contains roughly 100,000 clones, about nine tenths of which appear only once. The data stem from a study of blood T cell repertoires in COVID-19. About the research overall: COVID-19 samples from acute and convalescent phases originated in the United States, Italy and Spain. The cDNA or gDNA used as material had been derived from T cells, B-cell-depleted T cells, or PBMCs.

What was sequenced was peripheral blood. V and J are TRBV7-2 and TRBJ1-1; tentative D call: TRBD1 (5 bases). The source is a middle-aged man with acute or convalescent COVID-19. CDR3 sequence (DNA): TGTGCCAGCAGCTTAGGTGACAGAGAGACTGAAGCTTTCTTT. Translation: CASSLGDRETEAFF.